These 29 T cell receptor beta chains originate from one sample sequenced in a study of T cells in Graves' hyperthyroidism and ophthalmopathy. Amplification of TCR beta CDR3 regions used RNA as the template. Primed by the HTBI set, a first-round RT-PCR was run on the TCR CDR3. In TCRdb, the multiplex PCR reads were re-called with MiXCR into one record per CDR3 protein. This sample has around 300,000 distinct CDR3 sequences, with roughly 13% found just once. Sequencing used blood. Source of these receptors: a woman in her thirties or forties with Graves' hyperthyroidism.

The table lists this clonotype with a few counts. This sequence may be a read error, since a much larger clone differs from it by one base. The V gene is TRBV12-3 or TRBV12-4, the J gene TRBJ2-5; TRBD2 matches 8 bases. This CDR3 is 16 amino acids long. V dropped 6 bases and J dropped 9; count of bases not matched to a gene: 18. In DNA, the CDR3 is TGTGCCAGCAGCCTTAGCGGGATCGGGGCTCCGGAGGCCCAGTACTTC. Translation gives CASSLSGIGAPEAQYF.

This clonotype has at least ten counts. This chain uses TRBV30 with TRBJ2-2, with a tentative D call TRBD2 (5 bases). The CDR3 runs to 13 residues. Trimming pared 1 base from V and 7 bases from J, leaving 10 bases between. CDR1 and CDR2 from the germline V gene are GTSNPN and SVGIG (reference sequence). DNA of the CDR3: TGTGCCTGGAGTGGGGCTCGGGGCGGGGAGCTGTTTTTT. This gives the protein CAWSGARGGELFF.

This clonotype occurred many times. The chain carries TRBV11-2 and TRBJ2-1, with 14 bases matching TRBD2. After removal of 5 bases from V and 9 bases from J, the junction contained 6 bases not matched to a gene. The CDR3 is 15 residues long. CDR1 is SGHAT, CDR2 FQNNGV, per germline. The CDR3 nucleotides are TGTGCCAGCAGCCAGGGACTAGCGGGAGTGGTTGAGCAGTTCTTC. This sequence encodes CASSQGLAGVVEQFF.

This clonotype came up many times. The chain couples TRBV18 to TRBJ2-7; D perhaps matches TRBD2 (5 bases). The germline CDR1 and CDR2 sequences are KGHSH and LQKENI. The CDR3 covers 14 residues. Deletions cut 0 bases from V and 3 bases from J, with 9 bases between. The CDR3 here is CASSPPTDFYEQYF. The CDR3 nucleotides read TGTGCCAGCTCACCACCGACGGACTTCTACGAGCAGTACTTC. Supplemented by reference TRBV18 and TRBJ2-7, the full variable domain reads NAGVMQNPRHLVRRRGQEARLRCSPMKGHSHVYWYRQLPEEGLKFMVYLQKENIIDESGMPKERFSAEFPKEGPSILRIQQVVRGDSAAYFCASSPPTDFYEQYFGPGTRLTVT.

This clonotype was seen at least ten times. CDR3 amino acids: CASSLRSGTYNEQFF. The CDR3 region has the DNA TGTGCCAGCAGCTTGCGTAGCGGGACCTACAATGAGCAGTTCTTC. The rearrangement joins TRBV5-6 to TRBJ2-1; TRBD2 matches 8 bases. The CDR3 has 15 residues. Germline CDR1 is SGHDT and CDR2 is YYEEEE. Trimming at V came to 1 base and at J to 2 bases, leaving 2 bases not matched to a gene.

This clonotype was picked up a small number of times. The chain couples TRBV20-1 to TRBJ2-1; 14 bases agree with TRBD2. This CDR3 has 17 amino acids. The germline V gene encodes CDR1 DFQATT and CDR2 SNEGSKA (reference sequence). Unmatched junction bases numbered 15, after V lost 6 bases and J lost 8 bases. DNA for the CDR3: TGCAGTGCCGTGGACTACGGGACTAGCGGGAGTATAGATGAGCAGTTCTTC. This sequence encodes CSAVDYGTSGSIDEQFF.

The chain recombines TRBV9 with TRBJ2-7; TRBD2 agrees at 10 bases. Trimming cost V 0 bases and J 2 bases; bases outside gene matches: 2. The CDR3 has 15 amino acids. Germline loops: CDR1 SGDLS, CDR2 YYNGEE. CDR3 in DNA: TGTGCCAGCAGCGTAGATACTAGCGGGGCCTACGAGCAGTACTTC. Its translation: CASSVDTSGAYEQYF.

This clonotype came up many times. The chain employs TRBV7-8 and TRBJ1-3; D is ambiguous. The CDR3 has 12 residues. Trimming took off 3 bases at V and 4 bases at J, with 4 bases between the two ends. Germline CDR1 reads SGHVS; CDR2 reads FQNEAQ. In DNA, the CDR3 is TGTGCCAGCAGCTTTCTCGGAAACACCATATATTTT. Residues: CASSFLGNTIYF.

The J gene is TRBJ1-4, the V gene TRBV7-9, with a tentative D call TRBD1 (5 bases). Germline values: CDR1 SEHNR, CDR2 FQNEAQ (reference sequence). Trimming shortened V by 2 bases and J by 8 bases, and 9 bases separated the two germline ends. The CDR3 spans 13 residues. As DNA, the CDR3 is TGTGCCAGCAGCTTATCAGACAGCGAAAAACTGTTTTTT. It codes for CASSLSDSEKLFF. Full variable domain (rest looked up from reference TRBV7-9 and TRBJ1-4): DTGVSQNPRHKITKRGQNVTFRCDPISEHNRLYWYRQTLGQGPEFLTYFQNEAQLEKSRLLSDRFSAERPKGSFSTLEIQRTEQGDSAMYLCASSLSDSEKLFFGSGTQLSVL.

In this sample, this clonotype turned up a few times. The CDR3 bases are TGTGCCAGCCAAAGCTCCTACAATGAGCAGTTCTTC. Encoded protein: CASQSSYNEQFF. The chain couples TRBV12-3 or TRBV12-4 to TRBJ2-1; D call uncertain. This CDR3 is 12 amino acids long. Between the trimmed V and J ends, which lost 8 bases and 0 bases, there was a span of 5 bases.

The table lists this clonotype with many counts. The CDR3 sequence: CASTGSPSPLHF. DNA for the CDR3: TGTGCCAGCACCGGGTCTCCTTCACCCCTCCACTTT. This chain joins TRBV28 and TRBJ1-6; unclear D gene. Germline V gene lookup returns CDR1 MDHEN and CDR2 SYDVKM. V shed 7 bases and J shed 9 bases, with 10 bases lying between them. The CDR3 contains 12 residues.

This clonotype was observed at least ten times. This chain uses TRBV7-3 with TRBJ2-1; 10 positions match TRBD2. The V segment lost 5 bases and the J segment 0 bases; nucleotides outside the gene matches: 4. This CDR3 contains 16 residues. Germline loops: CDR1 SGHTA, CDR2 FQGTGA. CDR3 amino acids: CASSPGLAVSYNEQFF. The CDR3 DNA sequence: TGTGCCAGCAGCCCTGGACTAGCGGTCTCCTACAATGAGCAGTTCTTC.

At least ten counts were recorded for this clonotype. The chain uses TRBV7-9 and TRBJ2-4; the match to TRBD2 covers 13 bases. This CDR3 is built from 17 residues. Germline CDR1 and CDR2: SEHNR and FQNEAQ (reference sequence). Trimming removed 5 bases from V and 1 base from J; junction bases left unmatched: 5. The CDR3 loop reads CASSPGLAGVAKNIQYF. The DNA for the CDR3 is TGTGCCAGCAGCCCTGGACTAGCGGGAGTGGCCAAAAACATTCAGTACTTC.

This clonotype has ten or more counts. The chain is built from TRBV30 and TRBJ1-2, with no clear D. Trimming removed 4 bases from V and 8 bases from J, with 11 bases in between. Germline V gene sequence: CDR1 GTSNPN, CDR2 SVGIG (reference sequence). The CDR3 sequence is 11 residues long. CDR3 loop: CAWNRVQGYTF. DNA of the CDR3: TGTGCCTGGAATCGTGTGCAAGGCTACACCTTC.

This clonotype was counted at least ten times. This chain connects TRBV6-1 to TRBJ1-2, with 7 bases matching TRBD1. The CDR3 totals 16 residues. V was pared by 6 bases and J by 0 bases, with 10 bases of the junction left unmatched. Germline V lookup: CDR1 MNHNS, CDR2 SASEGT. The CDR3 sequence: CASRRDRANTNYGYTF. The CDR3 DNA is TGTGCCAGCAGGAGGGACAGAGCTAATACTAACTATGGCTACACCTTC.

This clonotype was found many times. The chain couples TRBV2 to TRBJ2-5; D not resolved. V lost 6 bases, J lost 8 bases, and 16 bases lay in between. Germline V gene lookup returns CDR1 SNHLY and CDR2 FYNNEI. The CDR3 has 13 amino acids. The CDR3 DNA is TGTGCCAGCAGAGCGAACTTAGAGTATACCCAGTACTTC. Its translation: CASRANLEYTQYF.

In its sample, this clonotype was seen many times. An end of the junction does not agree with germline; a read error may underlie this. The rearrangement uses TRBV7-7 and TRBJ2-1; 11 nucleotides line up with TRBD2. CDR1 is SSHAT and CDR2 is FNYEAQ in the germline V gene (reference sequence). CDR3 length equals 16 residues. In DNA form, the CDR3 reads TGTGCTAGCAGCCCTGGGACTAGCGGAGTGCTCGCGGAGCAGTTCTTC. Its protein is CASSPGTSGVLAEQFF.

The chain joins TRBV4-2 to TRBJ2-3; 10 bases align to TRBD2. J gave up 4 bases and V 1 base, and 8 bases lay outside the gene matches. Germline values: CDR1 LGHNA, CDR2 YNFKEQ. This CDR3 is built from 17 residues. CDR3 bases: TGTGCCAGCAGCCAAGGTGTAGCGGGAGGTAGGGCAGATACGCAGTATTTT. As protein: CASSQGVAGGRADTQYF.

V gene TRBV10-3 combines with J gene TRBJ2-5, with 7 bases identical to TRBD2. Germline V gene sequence: CDR1 ENHRY, CDR2 SYGVKD. V was clipped by 4 bases and J by 2 bases; unmatched bases: 4. The CDR3 covers 14 residues. CDR3 sequence reads: CAISGGSGQETQYF. For the CDR3, the DNA is TGTGCCATCAGTGGGGGTAGCGGGCAAGAGACCCAGTACTTC.

This clonotype was seen a handful of times. This chain connects TRBV20-1 to TRBJ2-7; TRBD2 matches at 11 bases. This CDR3 spans 14 amino acids. Germline V gene data show CDR1 as DFQATT and CDR2 as SNEGSKA (reference sequence). Trimming took 6 bases from V and 5 from J; bases not matched to a gene: 9. The CDR3 region has the DNA TGCAGTGCCCCAGGTAGCGGGAGGGCCCACGAGCAGTACTTC. Protein product: CSAPGSGRAHEQYF.

The J gene is TRBJ2-1, the V gene TRBV13, with TRBD2 matching 11 bases. This CDR3 spans 15 amino acids. Trimming at V came to 4 bases and at J to 5 bases, leaving 4 bases not matched to a gene. Germline V gives CDR1 PRHDT, CDR2 FYEKMQ (reference sequence). The DNA of the CDR3 is TGTGCCAGCAGCTCCCCGGGACTAGCGGACAATGAGCAGTTCTTC. Protein sequence: CASSSPGLADNEQFF.

Only a few counts were recorded for this clonotype. The rearrangement uses TRBV19 and TRBJ2-5, with D perhaps TRBD2 (5 bases). The length of the CDR3 is 13 residues. The V end lost 3 bases, the J end lost 1 base, and 6 bases lay between the germline ends. Germline CDR1 and CDR2: LNHDA and SQIVND (reference sequence). The CDR3 sequence is CASSIRGQETQYF. As DNA, the CDR3 is TGTGCCAGTAGTATCCGGGGCCAAGAGACCCAGTACTTC.

This clonotype was seen at least ten times. The chain links TRBV7-8 to TRBJ1-1; no reliable D call. CDR1 SGHVS and CDR2 FQNEAQ come from the germline V gene. Deletions cut 5 bases from V and 5 bases from J, with 12 bases between. The CDR3 has 13 residues. CDR3 bases: TGTGCCAGCAGCACAAACGCGGGAACTGAAGCTTTCTTT. Translated: CASSTNAGTEAFF.

The chain has TRBV10-3 and TRBJ2-2, with 7 bases lining up with TRBD2. The CDR3 runs to 14 residues. V dropped 11 bases and J dropped 4; count of bases not matched to a gene: 10. Germline loops: CDR1 ENHRY, CDR2 SYGVKD. The CDR3 here is CALQRDYRTGELFF. In DNA, the CDR3 is TGTGCCCTACAACGGGACTACCGCACCGGGGAGCTGTTTTTT.

V and J are TRBV29-1 and TRBJ1-1; 7 bases map to TRBD1. The CDR3 is 11 amino acids. V was pared by 5 bases and J by 4 bases, with 1 base of the junction left unmatched. Germline values: CDR1 SQVTM, CDR2 ANQGSEA. CDR3 sequence (DNA): TGCAGCGTTCAGGGGGGCACTGAAGCTTTCTTT. Protein: CSVQGGTEAFF.

Many counts were recorded for this clonotype. The chain links TRBV7-9 to TRBJ1-4; no definite D call. The CDR3 spans 16 residues. Trimming pared 5 bases from V and 0 bases from J, leaving 13 bases between. Per germline, CDR1 SEHNR and CDR2 FQNEAQ (reference sequence). The CDR3 coding sequence is TGTGCCAGCAGCCCGCCCGGCGGAGCAACTAATGAAAAACTGTTTTTT. Protein sequence: CASSPPGGATNEKLFF.

This clonotype was seen more than once but under ten times. Here the CDR3 DNA reads TGCAGCGTAACCCTTGGGCTATTCTACGAGCAGTACTTC. Amino acid sequence: CSVTLGLFYEQYF. The rearrangement links TRBV29-1 to TRBJ2-7; unclear D gene. The germline gives CDR1 SQVTM, CDR2 ANQGSEA. CDR3 length: 13 residues. The germline V and J ends were trimmed by 6 bases and 3 bases, with 15 bases remaining between them.

This clonotype was seen at least ten times. The rearrangement uses TRBV10-3 and TRBJ2-1, with 14 bases lining up with TRBD2. Germline-derived CDR1 and CDR2 are ENHRY and SYGVKD. This CDR3 is 16 amino acids long. V shed 4 bases and J 3 bases; nucleotides not matched to a gene: 2. CDR3 sequence (DNA): TGTGCCATCAGTGTGGGACTAGCGGGAGTCTACAATGAGCAGTTCTTC. It specifies CAISVGLAGVYNEQFF.

This clonotype was counted at least ten times. Compared with germline, one end of the junction differs, possibly owing to a read error. This chain links TRBV6-2 or TRBV6-3 with TRBJ2-7, with TRBD2 matching over 16 bases. Germline V gene lookup returns CDR1 MNHEY and CDR2 SVGEGT. The CDR3 is 17 amino acids. CDR3 protein: CAGSYGGTSGRAYEQYF. The CDR3 DNA reads as TGTGCCGGCAGTTACGGCGGGACTAGCGGGAGGGCCTACGAGCAGTACTTC.